This T cell receptor beta chain stems from a study of T cell responses to AZD1222 COVID-19 vaccine. Study context: Researchers grouped second doses given at about 4 or about 12 weeks into one pool.

Using immunoSEQ multiplex PCR, the repertoire was profiled, and TCRdb retains in-frame clones only, with some absent. The sample lists 150,000 to 200,000 clones; 85% to 95% were seen once. Broader study findings: Across the whole spike, CD4 TCRs peaked at regions 160-218 and 743-854. Seropositive at baseline were only six or seven AZD1222 recipients.

Germline V gene lookup returns CDR1 SGHTA and CDR2 FQGNSA. V lost 1 base and J 0 bases, leaving 16 bases between the germline ends. The CDR3 loop spans 18 amino acids. About this clone: The antigen is unknown.

The specimen was peripheral blood, collected on day 0 of AZD1222 vaccination. The sequence was obtained from an adult in good health. The chain has TRBV7-2 and TRBJ2-4; D may correspond to TRBD1 or TRBD2 (5 bases each). The CDR3 here is CASSLGPGRQVAKNIQYF. CDR3 coding DNA: TGTGCCAGCAGCTTAGGACCGGGACGGCAAGTAGCCAAAAACATTCAGTACTTC.